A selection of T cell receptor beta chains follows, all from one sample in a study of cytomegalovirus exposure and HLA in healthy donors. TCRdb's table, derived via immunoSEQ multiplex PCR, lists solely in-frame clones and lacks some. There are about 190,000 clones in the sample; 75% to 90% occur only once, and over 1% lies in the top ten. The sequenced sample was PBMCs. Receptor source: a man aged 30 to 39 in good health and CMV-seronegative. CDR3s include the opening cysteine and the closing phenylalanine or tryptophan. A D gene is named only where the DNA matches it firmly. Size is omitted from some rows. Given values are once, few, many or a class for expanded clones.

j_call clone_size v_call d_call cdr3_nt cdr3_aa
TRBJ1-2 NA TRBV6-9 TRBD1 TGTGCCAGCAGTTATAGGGACAGGGGGTTGTTAGGCGGCTACACCTTC CASSYRDRGLLGGYTF
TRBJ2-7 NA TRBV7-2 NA TGTGCCAGCAGCTTAATGGGACAAGGAGAGCAGTACTTC CASSLMGQGEQYF
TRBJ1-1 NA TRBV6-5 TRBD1 TGTGCCAGCAGTCCGGGACAGGGGAACACTGAAGCTTTCTTT CASSPGQGNTEAFF
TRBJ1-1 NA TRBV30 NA TGTGCCTGGAGTGTGGCAGGAATGATGAACACTGAAGCTTTCTTT CAWSVAGMMNTEAFF
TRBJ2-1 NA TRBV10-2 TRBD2 TGCGCCAGCAGTTACGGACTAGCGGGGTACAATGAGCAGTTCTTC CASSYGLAGYNEQFF
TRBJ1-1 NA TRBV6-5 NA TGTGCCAGCAGTTACTCGACAGGACGGGGGAACACTGAAGCTTTCTTT CASSYSTGRGNTEAFF
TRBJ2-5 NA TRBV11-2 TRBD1 TGTGCCAGCAGCTTAAAGGGACAGTCTTCAGGGACCCAGTACTTC CASSLKGQSSGTQYF
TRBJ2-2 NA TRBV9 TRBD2 TGTGCCAGCAGGGGGACTATTACTACCGGGGAGCTGTTTTTT CASRGTITTGELFF
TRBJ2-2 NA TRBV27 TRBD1 TGTGCCAGCAGTTCCCATGACAGGGCCACCGGGGAGCTGTTTTTT CASSSHDRATGELFF
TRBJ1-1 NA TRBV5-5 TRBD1 TGTGCCAGCAGCTTGTCGGCAGGGGGGAACACTGAAGCTTTCTTT CASSLSAGGNTEAFF
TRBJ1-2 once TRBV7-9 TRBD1 TGTTCCAGCAGCTTAGCGCTGCAGGGGGAGGATGGCTACACCTTC CSSSLALQGEDGYTF
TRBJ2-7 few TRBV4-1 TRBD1 TGCGCCAGCAGCCTCCAGCCGACCGGGACAGCCTCCTCCTACGAGCAGTACTTC CASSLQPTGTASSYEQYF
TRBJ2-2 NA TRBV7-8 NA TGTGCCAGCAGCTTAAGGTGGGCGCCGACCGGGGAGCTGTTTTTT CASSLRWAPTGELFF
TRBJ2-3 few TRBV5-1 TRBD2 TGCGCCAGCAGCTTGGAGACTAGCGGGTTCGCAGATACGCAGTATTTT CASSLETSGFADTQYF
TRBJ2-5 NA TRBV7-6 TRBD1 TGTGCCACTAAAAGGGGGACAGGGGGCGCCGCGGAGACCCAGTACTTC CATKRGTGGAAETQYF